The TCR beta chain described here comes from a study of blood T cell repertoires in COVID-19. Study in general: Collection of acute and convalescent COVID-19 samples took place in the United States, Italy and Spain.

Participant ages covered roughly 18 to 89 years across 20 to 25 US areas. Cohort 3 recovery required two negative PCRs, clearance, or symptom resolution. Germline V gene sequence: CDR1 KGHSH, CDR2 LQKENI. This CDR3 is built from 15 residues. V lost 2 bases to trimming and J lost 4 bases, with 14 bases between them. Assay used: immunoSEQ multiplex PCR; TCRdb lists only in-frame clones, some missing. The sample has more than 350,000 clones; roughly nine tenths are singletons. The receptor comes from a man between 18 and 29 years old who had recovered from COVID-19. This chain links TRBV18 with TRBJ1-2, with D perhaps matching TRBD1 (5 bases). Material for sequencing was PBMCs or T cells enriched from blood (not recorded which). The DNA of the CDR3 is TGTGCCAGCTCACCAGATCGACAGCGCTTCTATGGCTACACCTTC. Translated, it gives CASSPDRQRFYGYTF.